This TCR beta chain is drawn from a study of T cell repertoires in cytomegalovirus infection. Study in general: In public TCR beta signatures, there were indications of both CMV infection and matching HLA type. Study-wide points: Identification of carriers of CMV plus the relevant HLA was performed using cumulative public TCR beta family frequency. Clonotypes of TCR beta that were HLA-C-restricted and CMV-specific dominated the ex vivo response.

This clonotype has more than one count but fewer than ten. The antigen remains undetermined. V trimming: 4 bases; J trimming: 0 bases; junction bases outside the gene matches: 4. This CDR3 region has 15 residues. The germline CDR1 and CDR2 sequences are LGHNT and FRNRAP. A single record per CDR3 protein comes from TCRdb applying MiXCR to the reads. Seen here are 85,000 to 130,000 distinct CDR3 sequences, 23% observed once, and the top ten hold about 39%. V usage is TRBV12-5 and J usage is TRBJ2-3; 7 bases align to TRBD1. The sequenced material came from CD8+ T cells from PBMCs. This clonotype was obtained from a human donor in good health (CMV status not recorded). Some clones in this sample may be carry-over from other donors' samples. CDR3 amino acids: CASGSGTASTDTQYF. CDR3 coding DNA: TGTGCTAGTGGTTCCGGGACAGCTAGCACAGATACGCAGTATTTT.